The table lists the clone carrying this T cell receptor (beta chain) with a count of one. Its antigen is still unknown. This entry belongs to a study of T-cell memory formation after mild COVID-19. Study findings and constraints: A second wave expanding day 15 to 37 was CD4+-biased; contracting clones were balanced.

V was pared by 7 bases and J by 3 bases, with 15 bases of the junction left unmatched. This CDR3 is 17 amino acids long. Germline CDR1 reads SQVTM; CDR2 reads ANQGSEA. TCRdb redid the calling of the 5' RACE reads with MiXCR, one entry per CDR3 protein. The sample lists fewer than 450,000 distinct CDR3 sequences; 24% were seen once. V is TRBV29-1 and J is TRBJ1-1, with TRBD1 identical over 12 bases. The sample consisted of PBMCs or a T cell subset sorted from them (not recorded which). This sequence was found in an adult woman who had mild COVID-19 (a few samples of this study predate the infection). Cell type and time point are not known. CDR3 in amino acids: CSGGQGADPHLYTEAFF. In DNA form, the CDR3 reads TGCAGCGGGGGACAGGGGGCCGATCCGCATCTGTACACTGAAGCTTTCTTT.